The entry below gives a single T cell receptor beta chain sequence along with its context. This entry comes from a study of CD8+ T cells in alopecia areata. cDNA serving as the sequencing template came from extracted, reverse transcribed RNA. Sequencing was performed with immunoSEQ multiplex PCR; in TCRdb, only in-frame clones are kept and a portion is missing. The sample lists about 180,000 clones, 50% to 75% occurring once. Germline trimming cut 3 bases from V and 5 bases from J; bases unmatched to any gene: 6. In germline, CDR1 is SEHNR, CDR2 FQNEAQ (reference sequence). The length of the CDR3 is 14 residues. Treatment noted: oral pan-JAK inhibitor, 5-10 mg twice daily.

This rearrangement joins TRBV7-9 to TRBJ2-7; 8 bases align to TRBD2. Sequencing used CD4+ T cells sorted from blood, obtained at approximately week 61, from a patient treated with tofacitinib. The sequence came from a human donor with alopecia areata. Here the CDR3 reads CASSLPGLVHEQYF. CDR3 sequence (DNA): TGTGCCAGCAGCTTGCCGGGACTAGTCCACGAGCAGTACTTC.